This T cell receptor beta chain derives from a study of CD8 T cells in ankylosing spondylitis. Regarding the study as a whole: The study looked at matched synovial fluid samples from ankylosing spondylitis patients. Disease-linked clones were reported to be significantly enriched there. Past studies reported some motif variants in reactive arthritis synovial fluid and blood. Apparently characteristic of ankylosing spondylitis blood was a TCR beta motif (fewer than ten highly homologous variants).

V shed 6 bases, J shed 2 bases, and the junction held 5 bases outside the gene matches. Germline V CDR1 and CDR2: DFQATT, SNEGSKA (reference sequence). The CDR3 extends over 13 amino acids. The table lists this clonotype with a few counts. Antigen: not known. Each CDR3 protein gets one entry after TCRdb re-called the 5' RACE reads with MiXCR. The table has approximately 290,000 distinct CDR3 sequences, less than 25% seen once. This TCR was recovered from a female donor with ankylosing spondylitis or in good health (not recorded which). Sequencing used blood, either unsorted or a sorted T cell fraction (not recorded which). The chain carries TRBV20-1 and TRBJ2-7; 9 bases fit TRBD2. CDR3 amino acids: CSAQAGGAYEQYF. DNA for the CDR3: TGCAGTGCCCAAGCGGGAGGCGCCTACGAGCAGTACTTC.